The 19 T cell receptor beta chains listed next were all sequenced from one sample in a study of T cell changes during pregnancy in multiple sclerosis. Data came from immunoSEQ multiplex PCR; TCRdb stores just in-frame clones and leaves some out. The table shows some 40,000 clones, with around nine tenths occurring only once. Sequencing used CD8+ T cells from peripheral blood mononuclear cells, obtained in the first trimester of pregnancy. These receptor sequences come from a female donor with multiple sclerosis, enrolled in a pregnancy study.

The V call is TRBV5-8, the J call TRBJ2-7, with 7 bases fitting TRBD1. CDR3 length equals 15 residues. Germline CDR1 and CDR2: SGHTS and YDEGEE. J lost 4 bases, V lost 4 bases, and 11 bases had no gene match. The CDR3 DNA follows: TGTGCCAGCAGCGGAGGTGGGACAGCCTTTTACGAGCAGTACTTC. Protein product: CASSGGGTAFYEQYF.

The J gene is TRBJ1-6, the V gene TRBV28; D possibly corresponds to TRBD1 (5 bases). Germline V gives CDR1 MDHEN, CDR2 SYDVKM. This CDR3 has 15 amino acids. V lost 6 bases and J lost 8, with 17 bases in between. CDR3 loop: CASRAGLYEDSPLHF. The CDR3 DNA reads TGTGCCAGCAGAGCAGGGCTCTACGAAGATTCACCCCTCCACTTT.

The rearrangement joins TRBV25-1 to TRBJ1-1; perhaps TRBD1 as D (5 bases). The germline V and J ends were trimmed by 1 base and 5 bases, with 8 bases remaining between them. Germline V gene lookup returns CDR1 MGHDK and CDR2 SYGVNS. The CDR3 is 13 residues long. CDR3 nucleotide sequence: TGTGCCAGCAGTGAATCGACAGCTACTGAAGCTTTCTTT. Its translation: CASSESTATEAFF.

This chain links TRBV9 with TRBJ2-7, with 7 bases lining up with TRBD2. The V segment lost 4 bases and the J segment 2 bases; nucleotides outside the gene matches: 6. The germline V gene encodes CDR1 SGDLS and CDR2 YYNGEE. The CDR3 is 14 amino acids. For the CDR3, the DNA is TGTGCCAGCAGCCCAGCGGGGTTCACCTACGAGCAGTACTTC. Its protein product is CASSPAGFTYEQYF.

The chain employs TRBV7-2 and TRBJ2-2, with a weak D call TRBD1 (6 bases). Germline values: CDR1 SGHTA, CDR2 FQGNSA. V was pared by 3 bases and J by 5 bases, with 19 bases between. The CDR3 length is 17 residues. The CDR3 reads CASSLPWDIGGTGELFF. The CDR3 DNA reads as TGTGCCAGCAGCTTGCCGTGGGACATTGGGGGAACCGGGGAGCTGTTTTTT.

The chain joins TRBV7-8 to TRBJ1-1; TRBD1 might be the D (5 bases). Trimming cost V 5 bases and J 1 base, with 11 bases left between them. Germline V gene data show CDR1 as SGHVS and CDR2 as FQNEAQ. CDR3 length equals 14 residues. The CDR3: CASSRIQGNTEAFF. The CDR3 bases are TGTGCCAGCAGCAGAATCCAGGGGAACACTGAAGCTTTCTTT.

The chain is built from TRBV5-6 and TRBJ2-3; D uncertain. The V end lost 2 bases, the J end lost 9 bases, and 13 bases lay between the germline ends. The germline V gene encodes CDR1 SGHDT and CDR2 YYEEEE. CDR3 length: 13 amino acids. CDR3 loop: CASSFRFSPTQYF. In nucleotides, the CDR3 is TGTGCCAGCAGCTTCAGGTTTTCTCCAACGCAGTATTTT.

V and J are TRBV5-5 and TRBJ1-5, with a tentative D call TRBD1 (5 bases). This CDR3 is built from 13 residues. Trimming took off 4 bases at V and 5 bases at J, with 10 bases between the two ends. Germline CDR1 and CDR2: SGHKS and YYEKEE (reference sequence). In DNA form, the CDR3 reads TGTGCCAGCAGCGGGGGGAGGGATCAGCCCCAGCATTTT. It encodes CASSGGRDQPQHF.

J is TRBJ2-7 and V is TRBV7-6, with 7 bases matching TRBD2. In germline, CDR1 is SGHVS, CDR2 FNYEAQ. The CDR3 loop spans 13 amino acids. With 4 bases clipped from V and 7 bases from J, the junction kept 7 bases outside the gene matches. CDR3 amino acids: CASSSGTTREQYF. The DNA for the CDR3 is TGTGCCAGCAGCTCTGGGACTACGCGGGAGCAGTACTTC.

This sequence joins TRBV9 and TRBJ2-1; 14 bases agree with TRBD2. Germline V gene lookup returns CDR1 SGDLS and CDR2 YYNGEE. The CDR3 extends over 15 amino acids. Unmatched junction bases numbered 3, after V lost 3 bases and J lost 7 bases. CDR3 residues: CASSAGTSGGNEQFF. In DNA form, the CDR3 reads TGTGCCAGCAGCGCAGGGACTAGCGGGGGAAATGAGCAGTTCTTC.

The genes are TRBV6-5 and TRBJ2-7; tentative D call: TRBD1 (6 bases). Trimming removed 6 bases at V and 2 bases at J, with 14 bases between. Germline V gives CDR1 MNHEY, CDR2 SVGAGI. This CDR3 is 14 amino acids long. The DNA for the CDR3 is TGTGCCAGCAGGGGCGACAGGTTTACCTACGAGCAGTACTTC. Protein: CASRGDRFTYEQYF.

This chain joins TRBV9 and TRBJ2-2; 8 nucleotides line up with TRBD2. The J segment lost 5 bases and the V segment lost 3 bases, leaving 9 bases of the junction unmatched. CDR3 length equals 16 residues. CDR1 is SGDLS and CDR2 is YYNGEE in the germline V gene. CDR3 sequence: CASSAPRGGGTGELFF. The CDR3 DNA reads TGTGCCAGCAGCGCCCCCCGGGGGGGAGGGACCGGGGAGCTGTTTTTT.

This chain uses TRBV4-3 with TRBJ2-1; TRBD2 aligns across 11 bases. CDR1 and CDR2 (germline): LGHNA, YSLEER. This CDR3 has 16 amino acids. V lost 0 bases, J lost 2 bases, and 0 bases stayed unmatched. The CDR3 region has the DNA TGCGCCAGCAGCCAAGATAGCGGGGGGGCCTACAATGAGCAGTTCTTC. It specifies CASSQDSGGAYNEQFF.

The chain carries TRBV5-6 and TRBJ2-3; a weak D match, TRBD2 (6 bases). Germline CDR1 reads SGHDT; CDR2 reads YYEEEE. The CDR3 loop spans 16 amino acids. V shed 1 base and J shed 2 bases, with 14 bases lying between them. The CDR3: CASSLRLVAPTDTQYF. Here the CDR3 DNA reads TGTGCCAGCAGCTTGAGACTAGTGGCCCCCACAGATACGCAGTATTTT.

This chain joins TRBV9 and TRBJ2-3; 10 nucleotides agree with TRBD2. The CDR3 is 16 residues long. Per germline, CDR1 SGDLS and CDR2 YYNGEE. After removal of 6 bases from V and 5 bases from J, the junction contained 12 bases not matched to a gene. CDR3: CASNGGLAGGLDTQYF. The CDR3 nucleotides are TGTGCCAGCAATGGAGGCTTAGCGGGGGGCCTAGATACGCAGTATTTT.

This chain links TRBV6-5 with TRBJ2-3; 9 bases match TRBD1. The CDR3 contains 15 residues. V shed 2 bases and J 5 bases; nucleotides not matched to a gene: 5. CDR1 and CDR2 from the germline V gene are MNHEY and SVGAGI. The CDR3 loop is CASSYSTGGGDTQYF. The DNA for the CDR3 is TGTGCCAGCAGTTACAGTACAGGGGGCGGAGATACGCAGTATTTT.

In its sample, this clone was seen a few times. The genes are TRBV9 and TRBJ1-4; D is perhaps TRBD1 (6 bases). V lost 2 bases, J lost 4 bases, and 12 bases lay in between. Germline-derived CDR1 and CDR2 are SGDLS and YYNGEE. This CDR3 contains 15 residues. This CDR3 is CASSVTGGGNEKLFF. DNA for the CDR3: TGTGCCAGCAGCGTTACGGGAGGGGGTAATGAAAAACTGTTTTTT.

The rearrangement joins TRBV7-8 to TRBJ1-2; 7 nucleotides match TRBD1. This CDR3 has 15 residues. The V gene end was trimmed by 5 bases and the J gene end by 2 bases; junction bases not matched to a gene: 8. Germline-derived CDR1 and CDR2 are SGHVS and FQNEAQ. The CDR3 is CASSAAAQGNYGYTF. The CDR3 nucleotides read TGTGCCAGCAGCGCTGCCGCACAGGGGAACTATGGCTACACCTTC.

This clone showed up just once. V is TRBV29-1 and J is TRBJ1-3, with D tentatively TRBD1 (5 bases). CDR1 is SQVTM, CDR2 ANQGSEA, per germline. V dropped 7 bases and J dropped 4 bases, with 11 bases sitting between them. This CDR3 contains 12 residues. The CDR3 region is CSAQTVGNTIYF. CDR3 nucleotide sequence: TGCAGCGCACAGACAGTAGGAAACACCATATATTTT. The entire variable domain, with the rest obtained from reference TRBV29-1 and TRBJ1-3, is as follows: SAVISQKPSRDICQRGTSLTIQCQVDSQVTMMFWYRQQPGQSLTLIATANQGSEATYESGFVIDKFPISRPNLTFSTLTVSNMSPEDSSIYLCSAQTVGNTIYFGEGSWLTVV.